These 17 T cell receptor beta chains originate from one sample sequenced in a study of blood T cells in healthy people across ages. Next came a second PCR, run for roughly 7 to 12 cycles, which used a sample-barcoded 5' primer along with a J-beta primer mix. TCRdb used MiXCR to reprocess the 5' RACE reads, holding one entry per CDR3 protein. The data contain 850,000 to 1,300,000 distinct CDR3 sequences, 40% to 45% of them seen just once; the ten biggest clones take up approximately 20%. Sequenced input: blood. Receptors originate from an older woman in good health.

This clonotype has only a few counts. The DNA of the CDR3 is TGTGCCACCAGCAGAAAGGACGGGGGGGAGACCCAGTACTTC. Translating gives CATSRKDGGETQYF. The V gene is TRBV15, the J gene TRBJ2-5; 7 bases fit TRBD2. The CDR3 runs to 14 residues. Losses at the gene ends were 2 bases for V and 5 bases for J; bases not matched to a gene: 5. Germline CDR1 and CDR2: LNHNV and YYDKDF (reference sequence).

The CDR3 coding sequence is TGTGCCAGCAGCTTCACTCGGGGGGAAACCTACGAGCAGTACTTC. It translates to CASSFTRGETYEQYF. V and J are TRBV7-2 and TRBJ2-7; 7 nucleotides agree with TRBD2. The length of the CDR3 is 15 residues. CDR1 and CDR2 (germline): SGHTA, FQGNSA. With V trimmed by 3 bases and J by 2 bases, 7 bases remained unmatched.

This clonotype was counted only a few times. The chain carries TRBV4-2 and TRBJ2-1; D might be TRBD2 (6 bases). The CDR3 is made up of 14 amino acids. V shed 1 base and J shed 6 bases, with 10 bases lying between them. CDR1 is LGHNA and CDR2 is YNFKEQ in the germline V gene. The CDR3 region has the DNA TGTGCCAGCAGCCAAGTAGGAGGGTTCAATGAGCAGTTCTTC. It encodes CASSQVGGFNEQFF.

The table lists this clonotype with many counts. The CDR3 reads CASSPRGGRFYEQYF. The CDR3, as DNA: TGTGCCAGCAGCCCTCGGGGGGGGAGGTTCTACGAGCAGTACTTC. The chain uses TRBV7-2 and TRBJ2-7, with 8 positions matching TRBD2. V was pared by 5 bases and J by 3 bases, with 9 bases of the junction left unmatched. Germline CDR1 SGHTA, CDR2 FQGNSA. The CDR3 runs to 15 residues.

This clonotype was detected only once. V usage is TRBV11-2 and J usage is TRBJ1-4; no clear D. This CDR3 contains 14 residues. CDR1 and CDR2 from the germline V gene are SGHAT and FQNNGV. V was clipped by 5 bases and J by 8 bases, with 15 bases between them. CDR3 region: CASSQGLRKEKLFF. The CDR3 DNA reads as TGTGCCAGCAGCCAAGGGCTACGGAAGGAAAAACTGTTTTTT.

This clonotype was seen only a few times. The chain couples TRBV29-1 to TRBJ2-1; 7 nucleotides match TRBD2. The J call may not be correct, given that the DNA end is closer to TRBJ2-7. Germline V gene data show CDR1 as SQVTM and CDR2 as ANQGSEA. The CDR3 runs to 14 residues. CDR3 region: CSGKRTRGYNEQYF. The CDR3, as DNA: TGCAGCGGGAAACGGACTAGAGGGTACAATGAGCAGTACTTC.

V and J are TRBV7-8 and TRBJ2-7; TRBD1 agrees at 8 bases. Germline V gives CDR1 SGHVS, CDR2 FQNEAQ. Trimming at V came to 3 bases and at J to 2 bases, leaving 3 bases not matched to a gene. The CDR3 is made up of 14 amino acids. The CDR3 nucleotides are TGTGCCAGCAGCTTGCCAGGGGGCGCCTACGAGCAGTACTTC. This codes for CASSLPGGAYEQYF.

This clonotype has just one count. The chain carries TRBV12-3 or TRBV12-4 and TRBJ2-4; D gene unclear. The end of the DNA fits TRBJ2-5 better, so the J call may be wrong. CDR3 length: 12 amino acids. The CDR3 sequence is CASSFFLKTQYF. The CDR3 DNA reads as TGTGCCAGCAGTTTTTTCTTAAAGACCCAGTACTTC.

The chain recombines TRBV12-3 or TRBV12-4 with TRBJ2-1, with D unclear. This CDR3 is built from 16 residues. V lost 5 bases and J 0 bases, leaving 14 bases between the germline ends. The CDR3 loop is CASSALRLSSYNEQFF. In DNA form, the CDR3 reads TGTGCCAGCAGTGCCCTTAGGCTCAGCTCCTACAATGAGCAGTTCTTC.

This clonotype showed up many times. This chain joins TRBV7-2 and TRBJ2-7, with TRBD1 identical over 7 bases. Looked up from germline, CDR1 is SGHTA and CDR2 is FQGNSA. The CDR3 has 14 amino acids. V was pared by 6 bases and J by 0 bases, with 5 bases of the junction left unmatched. CDR3 region: CASRRTGSSYEQYF. CDR3 sequence (DNA): TGTGCCAGCAGAAGGACAGGATCCTCCTACGAGCAGTACTTC. The full variable domain, with the rest looked up from reference TRBV7-2 and TRBJ2-7, is GAGVSQSPSNKVTEKGKDVELRCDPISGHTALYWYRQSLGQGLEFLIYFQGNSAPDKSGLPSDRFSAERTGGSVSTLTIQRTQQEDSAVYLCASRRTGSSYEQYFGPGTRLTVT.

The chain employs TRBV27 and TRBJ2-7; perhaps TRBD1 as D (6 bases). The germline V gene encodes CDR1 MNHEY and CDR2 SMNVEV (reference sequence). The ends were cut back, 0 bases at V and 4 bases at J, with 13 bases in the middle. This CDR3 region has 15 residues. The CDR3 spells CASSLSAGTPYEQYF. CDR3 coding DNA: TGTGCCAGCAGTTTATCCGCCGGGACACCTTACGAGCAGTACTTC.

This clonotype was counted a single time. The chain combines TRBV5-1 with TRBJ2-3, with 12 positions matching TRBD2. The germline V gene encodes CDR1 SGHRS and CDR2 YFSETQ. The CDR3 covers 18 residues. The J segment lost 2 bases and the V segment lost 3 bases, leaving 10 bases of the junction unmatched. The CDR3, as DNA: TGCGCCAGCAGCTCGCGCCCTACTAGCGGGAGGAACACAGATACGCAGTATTTT. This translates into CASSSRPTSGRNTDTQYF.

The chain combines TRBV5-5 with TRBJ2-4, with D uncertain. This CDR3 has 16 residues. Germline CDR1 is SGHKS and CDR2 is YYEKEE (reference sequence). V was pared by 1 base and J by 0 bases, with 11 bases between. CDR3 coding DNA: TGTGCCAGCAGCTTGAGAGCAGAGCTAGCCAAAAACATTCAGTACTTC. As protein: CASSLRAELAKNIQYF.

This clonotype has more than one count but fewer than ten. The chain uses TRBV6-2 or TRBV6-3 and TRBJ2-7; no clear D gene. The CDR3 totals 14 residues. Germline V lookup: CDR1 MNHEY, CDR2 SVGEGT. With 1 base removed from V and 0 bases from J, the gap between germline ends came to 7 bases. CDR3 region: CASSYLADSYEQYF. The DNA for the CDR3 is TGTGCCAGCAGTTACTTGGCGGACTCCTACGAGCAGTACTTC.

Only a few counts were recorded for this clonotype. The chain recombines TRBV5-6 with TRBJ2-3; D might be TRBD2 (7 bases). Germline V gene sequence: CDR1 SGHDT, CDR2 YYEEEE. V was clipped by 6 bases and J by 6 bases, with 23 bases between them. The CDR3 totals 16 residues. Here the CDR3 DNA reads TGTGCCAGCACCTCGGAGGGGGGGACCCTTCGGGATACGCAGTATTTT. Translating gives CASTSEGGTLRDTQYF.

The chain combines TRBV7-8 with TRBJ2-3; D tentatively reads TRBD1 or TRBD2 (7 bases each). Trimming stripped 0 bases from V and 6 bases from J, with 22 bases between. CDR3 length: 18 residues. CDR1 and CDR2 (germline): SGHVS, FQNEAQ. Here the CDR3 reads CASSLAAGGDRSGDTQYF. The DNA for the CDR3 is TGTGCCAGCAGCTTAGCCGCAGGGGGGGACCGGTCGGGGGATACGCAGTATTTT.

Written as DNA, the CDR3 is TGTGCCAGCAGCCAAGGGCTGGGACAGGGGGGAAGTCAGCCCCAGCATTTT. It yields the protein CASSQGLGQGGSQPQHF. The rearrangement joins TRBV3-1 to TRBJ1-5, with 11 bases aligning to TRBD1. CDR1 is LGHDT and CDR2 is YNNKEL in the germline V gene (reference sequence). There are 17 residues in the CDR3. J gave up 6 bases and V 1 base, and 8 bases lay outside the gene matches.